The entry below describes one TCR beta chain. What it recognizes is unknown. The source of the sample is a study of response to subunit inactivated influenza vaccine. Regarding the study as a whole: New T cells are recruited in small numbers by each seasonal influenza vaccination, according to the authors' suggestion.

CDR3 length: 18 amino acids. V shed 5 bases and J 6 bases; nucleotides not matched to a gene: 12. Germline assignment: CDR1 SGHVS and CDR2 FQNEAQ. TCRdb re-analysed the RT-PCR reads in MiXCR, keeping a single row per CDR3 protein. The table has approximately 490,000 distinct CDR3 sequences, approximately 7.7% seen once; the top ten hold roughly 14%. The chain uses TRBV7-8 and TRBJ2-3, with 15 nucleotides matching TRBD2. The source material was PBMCs from blood, sampled roughly 24 months after vaccination. The sequence derives from a man between 50 and 69 years old who received an inactivated influenza vaccine. The CDR3 coding sequence is TGTGCCAGCAGCCCAACAGGGACTAGCGGGAGGAGAGGGGATACGCAGTATTTT. Encoded protein: CASSPTGTSGRRGDTQYF.